This paragraph reports one T cell receptor (beta chain). As yet, its antigen is unknown. Germline-derived CDR1 and CDR2 are SGHDT and YYEEEE. The CDR3 runs 14 residues. The record originates from a study of CXCR3-negative and CXCR3-positive naive CD8 T cells. Study observations and caveats: Surface CD5 was comparable between naive subsets; TCR strength was inferred from TRB CDR3 properties. Researchers report that CXCR3-positive naive cells carry more hydrophobic TRB CDR3s than CXCR3-negative naive cells. Comparably high diversity marked both naive subsets, whereas memory CD8+ cells had much lower diversity. Whereas memory cells differed, naive CXCR3-negative and CXCR3-positive cells shared similar TRBV-TRBJ usage.

In preparing the TRB cDNA libraries, 5' RACE with UMI labels was used. TCRdb reanalyzed the 5' RACE reads and collapses them to one entry per CDR3 protein, without DNA. In all, the sample yields some 120,000 distinct CDR3 sequences. This sequence originates from a human donor in good health. Some clones in this sample may be carry-over from other donors' samples. Sequences were obtained from naive CXCR3+ CD8+ T cells from blood. The subset here: CD45RO-CCR7+CD27+CD95- naive CD8+ T cells expressing CXCR3 (TNR3+). The chain links TRBV5-6 to TRBJ2-3. This CDR3 reads CASSLAGTGDTQYF.